A single TCR beta chain is shown here with its context. The antigen remains undetermined. Sequenced by immunoSEQ multiplex PCR; TCRdb stores in-frame clones only, minus some. The sample holds roughly 61,000 clones, 75% to 85% seen once. This record belongs to a study of a mutant IDH1 vaccine in newly diagnosed glioma. Overall study context: In weeks 1, 3, 5, 7, 11, 15, 19 and 23, patients were immunized, eight times in all. Treatment recipients were 62.5% male and about 40% female, and their mean age was 40.4 years. The first vaccination came 4-6 weeks after radiotherapy alone, or with temozolomide cycles.

This CDR3 spans 14 amino acids. Trimming shortened V by 4 bases and J by 4 bases, and 13 bases separated the two germline ends. The germline CDR1 and CDR2 sequences are SNHLY and FYNNEI. The time point here: week 11, during vaccination. Doses consisted of 300 ug of mutant IDH1 20-mer peptide each, paired with topical imiquimod. The gene calls are TRBV2 and TRBJ1-2; D is possibly TRBD1 (6 bases). The receptor's source is a man aged 45-65 years with glioma. Sample: PBMCs, taken from a glioma patient whose treatment included an IDH1 peptide vaccine. Written as DNA, the CDR3 is TGTGCCAGCAGTGTTGAGACAGGTTCCTATGGCTACACCTTC. It encodes CASSVETGSYGYTF.